These T cell receptor beta chains were read from a single sample in a study of T cell responses to AZD1222 COVID-19 vaccine. This table comes from immunoSEQ multiplex PCR, and its TCRdb copy is limited to in-frame clones, with some not included. The sample holds about 130,000 clones, around 90% seen once. The specimen comprised peripheral blood, sampled on day 0 of AZD1222 vaccination. Receptors were obtained from an adult in good health. Each CDR3 is given with its conserved first and last residue. A D gene is named only where the DNA matches it firmly. Part of the rows lack a size; the others show once, few, many or a class for expanded clones.

CASTRTSLSYEQYF	TGTGCCAGCACCAGAACGTCCCTTTCCTACGAGCAGTACTTC	TRBJ2-7	TRBV14	-	-
CASSLLDSNQPQHF	TGTGCCAGCAGCTTACTGGACAGCAATCAGCCCCAGCATTTT	TRBJ1-5	TRBV7-9	-	-
CASSPADRAFF	TGTGCCAGCTCACCAGCCGACCGAGCTTTCTTT	TRBJ1-1	TRBV18	-	-
CASSPGRDYEQYF	TGCGCCAGCAGCCCCGGGAGGGACTACGAGCAGTACTTC	TRBJ2-7	TRBV5-1	once	TRBD2
CASSLGSKGNYGYTF	TGTGCCAGCAGCTTAGGGAGCAAGGGTAACTATGGCTACACCTTC	TRBJ1-2	TRBV7-9	-	-
CASSAGGSNTGELFF	TGTGCCAGCAGCGCCGGAGGCTCGAACACCGGGGAGCTGTTTTTT	TRBJ2-2	TRBV9	-	-
CASSYGSEGKRLFF	TGTGCCAGCAGTTACGGGTCAGAGGGGAAAAGACTGTTTTTT	TRBJ1-4	TRBV6-5	-	-
CASSFRAGTEAFF	TGTGCCAGCAGCTTCAGGGCGGGCACTGAAGCTTTCTTT	TRBJ1-1	TRBV7-6	few	-
CASTTYGYTF	TGTGCCAGTACAACCTATGGCTACACCTTC	TRBJ1-2	TRBV19	-	-
CASSSNRGGRPEAFF	TGTGCCAGCAGCAGTAACAGGGGCGGACGTCCTGAAGCTTTCTTT	TRBJ1-1	TRBV11-2	-	TRBD1
CASSLGAGEETQYF	TGTGCCAGCAGCTTAGGTGCAGGGGAAGAGACCCAGTACTTC	TRBJ2-5	TRBV7-9	-	-
CASSEFKKGVYTF	TGTGCCAGCAGTGAGTTCAAGAAGGGCGTCTACACCTTC	TRBJ1-2	TRBV6-1	-	-
CASSLPGLAGGELFF	TGCGCCAGCAGCCTGCCGGGATTGGCGGGCGGGGAGCTGTTTTTT	TRBJ2-2	TRBV5-1	-	-
CASSSGTSQETQYF	TGTGCCAGCAGCAGCGGGACAAGCCAAGAGACCCAGTACTTC	TRBJ2-5	TRBV7-2	-	-
CASSPQSTSGANVLTF	TGTGCCAGCTCACCACAATCCACCTCTGGGGCCAACGTCCTGACTTTC	TRBJ2-6	TRBV18	-	-
CASSLVGHRYGYTF	TGTGCCAGCAGCTTGGTGGGACATAGATATGGCTACACCTTC	TRBJ1-2	TRBV5-4	-	-
CASTPTGVFSGANVLTF	TGTGCCAGCACCCCGACAGGCGTATTCTCTGGGGCCAACGTCCTGACTTTC	TRBJ2-6	TRBV3-1/TRBV3-2	few	-
CASSLGLAGGRYNEQFF	TGCGCCAGCAGCTTGGGATTGGCGGGGGGTCGATACAATGAGCAGTTCTTC	TRBJ2-1	TRBV5-1	-	TRBD2
CASSSGWTGDSEQFF	TGTGCCAGCAGCTCAGGGTGGACAGGGGATTCTGAGCAGTTCTTC	TRBJ2-1	TRBV5-5	-	TRBD1